The 17 T cell receptor beta chains in this list originate from one sample, sequenced in a study of neurological immune-mediated disorders. TCRdb ran MiXCR on the 5' RACE reads and lists one entry per CDR3 protein. The table lists 35,000 or so distinct CDR3 sequences, over 9% of them singletons, with 6.6% in the top ten. Sample: PBMCs. Receptors originate from a woman in her twenties or thirties with HTLV-1-associated myelopathy (HAM/TSP).

Ten or more counts support this clonotype. CDR3 nucleotide sequence: TGTGCCAGCAGGAGCCACGGGACCTACGAGCAGTACTTC. Its translation: CASRSHGTYEQYF. The chain carries TRBV12-3 or TRBV12-4 and TRBJ2-7; perhaps TRBD2 as D (5 bases). The CDR3 loop spans 13 amino acids. V lost 6 bases to trimming and J lost 2 bases, with 11 bases between them.

In its sample, this clonotype was seen many times. This chain links TRBV7-2 with TRBJ2-3, with TRBD2 matching 8 bases. The V gene end was trimmed by 10 bases and the J gene end by 0 bases; junction bases not matched to a gene: 6. The CDR3 loop spans 14 amino acids. Germline CDR1 reads SGHTA; CDR2 reads FQGNSA. CDR3 protein: CAIRGGGSTDTQYF. CDR3 sequence (DNA): TGTGCCATTCGAGGCGGGGGGAGCACAGATACGCAGTATTTT.

This clonotype appeared many times. The V gene is TRBV10-3, the J gene TRBJ1-4; D unclear. The length of the CDR3 is 14 residues. V was cut by 2 bases and J by 0 bases, with 4 bases left in between. Per germline, CDR1 ENHRY and CDR2 SYGVKD. The CDR3 region is CAISEGATNEKLFF. The CDR3 DNA sequence: TGTGCCATCAGTGAGGGGGCAACTAATGAAAAACTGTTTTTT.

At least ten counts were recorded for this clonotype. The CDR3 spells CSARDGEEARDVGAFF. The DNA for the CDR3 is TGCAGTGCTAGAGATGGTGAAGAGGCCCGGGATGTAGGAGCTTTCTTT. This rearrangement joins TRBV20-1 to TRBJ1-1; D is uncertain. This CDR3 comprises 16 residues. CDR1 is DFQATT, CDR2 SNEGSKA, per germline (reference sequence). Trimming pared 0 bases from V and 10 bases from J, leaving 24 bases between.

The sample holds many counts of this clonotype. This chain links TRBV5-1 with TRBJ1-4; D not certain. The CDR3 contains 15 residues. V gave up 3 bases and J gave up 2 bases, with 11 bases separating them. From germline, CDR1 is SGHRS and CDR2 YFSETQ. CDR3: CASSSGRTTNEKLFF. The DNA for the CDR3 is TGCGCCAGCAGCTCCGGACGGACTACTAATGAAAAACTGTTTTTT. Complete variable domain (other parts from reference TRBV5-1 and TRBJ1-4): KAGVTQTPRYLIKTRGQQVTLSCSPISGHRSVSWYQQTPGQGLQFLFEYFSETQRNKGNFPGRFSGRQFSNSRSEMNVSTLELGDSALYLCASSSGRTTNEKLFFGSGTQLSVL.

This clonotype has ten or more counts. The CDR3: CASSEARQAYGYTF. In DNA form, the CDR3 reads TGTGCCAGCAGTGAAGCGCGGCAGGCCTATGGCTACACCTTC. The V gene is TRBV2, the J gene TRBJ1-2; D not certain. This CDR3 has 14 residues. The V gene lost 0 bases and the J gene lost 4 bases, with 9 bases spanning the gap. Germline V CDR1 and CDR2: SNHLY, FYNNEI.

This clonotype was seen many times. The V call is TRBV15, the J call TRBJ1-1; D is undetermined. The V and J ends lost 0 bases and 2 bases respectively, with 10 bases between them. Per germline, CDR1 LNHNV and CDR2 YYDKDF (reference sequence). The CDR3 runs to 15 residues. The CDR3 sequence: CATSRERRQNTEAFF. CDR3 bases: TGTGCCACCAGCAGAGAAAGAAGGCAAAACACTGAAGCTTTCTTT.

This clonotype is termed medium-sized (0.01 to 0.1%). CDR3 sequence: CSASPGPQGFQPQHF. The CDR3 DNA follows: TGCAGTGCCTCTCCGGGTCCTCAAGGGTTTCAGCCCCAGCATTTT. The chain couples TRBV20-1 to TRBJ1-5; D remains unclear. With 6 bases removed from V and 6 bases from J, the gap between germline ends came to 21 bases. The CDR3 length is 15 residues. The germline V gene has CDR1 DFQATT and CDR2 SNEGSKA (reference sequence).

This clonotype was seen at least ten times. The rearrangement uses TRBV12-3 or TRBV12-4 and TRBJ2-1; D gene unclear. V was shortened by 3 bases and J by 7 bases, with 10 bases between the two germline ends. The CDR3 is made up of 13 amino acids. The CDR3 loop is CASSFRSRNEQFF. The DNA of the CDR3 is TGTGCCAGCAGTTTTAGATCCAGAAATGAGCAGTTCTTC.

V is TRBV2 and J is TRBJ1-1, with 9 bases aligning to TRBD1. The CDR3 contains 14 residues. Losses at the gene ends were 6 bases for V and 0 bases for J; bases not matched to a gene: 2. Germline V gene lookup returns CDR1 SNHLY and CDR2 FYNNEI. For the CDR3, the DNA is TGTGCCAGCAGACAGGGGGCCTTGAACACTGAAGCTTTCTTT. It specifies CASRQGALNTEAFF.

Many counts were recorded for this clonotype. This chain links TRBV5-6 with TRBJ1-5; D is unresolved. The CDR3 has 14 residues. CDR1 is SGHDT and CDR2 is YYEEEE in the germline V gene. V was cut by 4 bases and J by 5 bases, with 13 bases left in between. The CDR3 DNA is TGTGCCAGCAGCGCCCTGGGGTCTGATCAGCCCCAGCATTTT. It is translated as CASSALGSDQPQHF.

The rearrangement links TRBV7-2 to TRBJ2-5; D unresolved. There are 14 residues in the CDR3. V dropped 0 bases and J dropped 2 bases, with 7 bases sitting between them. Germline loops: CDR1 SGHTA, CDR2 FQGNSA. The CDR3 region is CASSLAPTQETQYF. CDR3 nucleotide sequence: TGTGCCAGCAGCTTAGCCCCGACACAAGAGACCCAGTACTTC.

As for this clonotype: This could be a read error, since a much larger clone is one nucleotide away. This chain joins TRBV18 and TRBJ2-2; a possible D gene is TRBD1 (5 bases). The CDR3 loop spans 13 amino acids. The germline V gene has CDR1 KGHSH and CDR2 LQKENI. CDR3 bases: TGTGCCAGCTCACAGGGGAACACCGTGGAGCTGTTTTTT. The encoded protein is CASSQGNTVELFF.

The rearrangement joins TRBV5-1 to TRBJ2-7, with D unresolved. Germline lookup yields CDR1 SGHRS and CDR2 YFSETQ. CDR3 length equals 13 residues. V was trimmed by 0 bases and J by 8 bases, leaving 12 bases between them. CDR3 bases: TGCGCCAGCAGCTTGGAGGGCGGTCGCAAGCAGTACTTC. Protein: CASSLEGGRKQYF.

This clonotype was picked up many times. The rearrangement links TRBV20-1 to TRBJ2-6; 11 nucleotides match TRBD1. V dropped 7 bases and J dropped 1; count of bases not matched to a gene: 6. The germline V gene encodes CDR1 DFQATT and CDR2 SNEGSKA (reference sequence). The CDR3 length is 16 residues. CDR3 sequence (DNA): TGCAGTGTTAGGACAGGGGGCGCGTCTGGGGCCAACGTCCTGACTTTC. The encoded protein is CSVRTGGASGANVLTF.

This clonotype was recorded at least ten times. The chain uses TRBV6-5 and TRBJ2-2; no clear D gene. The V end lost 7 bases, the J end lost 4 bases, and 13 bases lay between the germline ends. The CDR3 runs to 14 residues. Germline CDR1 and CDR2: MNHEY and SVGAGI. The CDR3 region has the DNA TGTGCCAGCACCCCCGGAGCACGCACCGGGGAGCTGTTTTTT. It codes for CASTPGARTGELFF.

This clonotype was observed at least ten times. This chain connects TRBV20-1 to TRBJ2-7; perhaps D is TRBD1 or TRBD2 (5 bases each). The CDR3 length is 15 residues. V was clipped by 3 bases and J by 0 bases, with 15 bases between them. Germline CDR1 reads DFQATT; CDR2 reads SNEGSKA (reference sequence). The CDR3 reads CSASDRGRYSYEQYF. CDR3 nucleotide sequence: TGCAGTGCTAGCGATCGGGGCCGATACTCCTACGAGCAGTACTTC.